Listed here are 32 T cell receptor beta chains from one sample, sequenced in a study of Graves' ophthalmopathy and Graves' hyperthyroidism. Beta-chain TCR CDR3 regions were amplified from RNA transcripts. The first round was an RT-PCR with HTBI primers, and the second round was a multiplex PCR. TCRdb re-called the multiplex PCR reads with MiXCR, one entry per CDR3 protein. The sample lists 200,000 to 250,000 distinct CDR3 sequences, 20% to 25% seen once, with roughly 42% in the top ten. The sample was peripheral blood. The receptors were gathered from a woman aged 45-60 years with Graves' ophthalmopathy.

This clonotype was found many times. The rearrangement joins TRBV20-1 to TRBJ2-5; TRBD2 matches at 8 bases. The V and J ends lost 1 base and 5 bases, in that order; junction bases with no gene match: 6. The CDR3 runs 14 residues. Per germline, CDR1 DFQATT and CDR2 SNEGSKA (reference sequence). The CDR3 region is CSARVSSGAETQYF. CDR3 in DNA: TGCAGTGCTAGAGTTAGTAGCGGGGCGGAGACCCAGTACTTC.

The table lists this clonotype with a few counts. A clone one base away is much larger, so this may be a read error. The J gene is TRBJ1-1, the V gene TRBV30; D perhaps matches TRBD1 (5 bases). The CDR3 has 14 amino acids. CDR1 is GTSNPN and CDR2 is SVGIG in the germline V gene (reference sequence). CDR3 protein: CAWISRQRFTEALF. The CDR3 nucleotides are TGTGCCTGGATTTCCAGACAGAGATTCACTGAAGCTCTCTTT.

This clonotype was recorded at least ten times. This chain joins TRBV28 and TRBJ1-1; 7 bases map to TRBD1. Germline CDR1 reads MDHEN; CDR2 reads SYDVKM. The junction had 7 bases not matched to a gene; V was cut back by 7 bases and J by 5 bases. This CDR3 is built from 13 residues. The CDR3 loop reads CASTVTGDTEAFF. The CDR3 DNA sequence: TGTGCCAGCACCGTTACAGGGGATACTGAAGCTTTCTTT. Full variable domain (missing parts from reference TRBV28 and TRBJ1-1): DVKVTQSSRYLVKRTGEKVFLECVQDMDHENMFWYRQDPGLGLRLIYFSYDVKMKEKGDIPEGYSVSREKKERFSLILESASTNQTSMYLCASTVTGDTEAFFGQGTRLTVV.

This clonotype was recorded many times. This rearrangement joins TRBV6-2 or TRBV6-3 to TRBJ2-3, with a possible D match to TRBD2 (5 bases). Germline assignment: CDR1 MNHEY and CDR2 SVGEGT. The CDR3 runs 16 residues. V was cut by 0 bases and J by 5 bases, with 15 bases left in between. CDR3 in amino acids: CASSYSPSSARDTQYF. CDR3 in DNA: TGTGCCAGCAGTTACTCCCCTAGCTCAGCACGAGATACGCAGTATTTT.

The rearrangement uses TRBV25-1 and TRBJ2-1; 10 nucleotides match TRBD2. The germline gives CDR1 MGHDK, CDR2 SYGVNS. J gave up 7 bases and V 6 bases, and 21 bases lay outside the gene matches. This CDR3 has 19 residues. This chain's CDR3 is CASSGGLKQTSGPWNEQFF. DNA for the CDR3: TGTGCCAGCAGCGGAGGACTTAAACAGACTAGCGGGCCGTGGAATGAGCAGTTCTTC. The whole variable domain, filled in from reference TRBV25-1 and TRBJ2-1, reads EADIYQTPRYLVIGTGKKITLECSQTMGHDKMYWYQQDPGMELHLIHYSYGVNSTEKGDLSSESTVSRIRTEHFPLTLESARPSHTSQYLCASSGGLKQTSGPWNEQFFGPGTRLTVL.

This clonotype was detected many times. The genes are TRBV28 and TRBJ1-1; 10 bases map to TRBD1. The ends lost 6 bases at V and 8 bases at J; junction bases unmatched: 9. CDR1 is MDHEN, CDR2 SYDVKM, per germline. CDR3 size: 14 residues. The CDR3 spells CASRWTGGNTEAFF. The CDR3 DNA reads TGTGCCAGCAGATGGACAGGGGGGAATACCGAAGCTTTCTTT.

In this sample, this clonotype turned up many times. The rearrangement joins TRBV6-2 or TRBV6-3 to TRBJ2-7; D could derive from TRBD1 or TRBD2 (5 bases each). Looked up from germline, CDR1 is MNHEY and CDR2 is SVGEGT. Trimming took off 2 bases at V and 6 bases at J, with 14 bases between the two ends. The CDR3 has 14 amino acids. The CDR3: CASSYMQGAGEQYF. DNA of the CDR3: TGTGCCAGCAGTTACATGCAGGGCGCGGGCGAGCAGTACTTC.

This clonotype was seen ten or more times. This chain uses TRBV29-1 with TRBJ2-7; the match to TRBD1 covers 7 bases. The V and J ends lost 7 bases and 2 bases, in that order; junction bases with no gene match: 8. The CDR3 consists of 13 residues. Per germline, CDR1 SQVTM and CDR2 ANQGSEA. The CDR3 DNA reads as TGCAGCGCGAGACAGGGTGGGGCCTACGAGCAGTACTTC. Translation: CSARQGGAYEQYF.

This clonotype was seen ten or more times. This chain uses TRBV27 with TRBJ2-7; 8 bases agree with TRBD2. J was trimmed by 2 bases and V by 8 bases; bases with no gene match: 5. The length of the CDR3 is 13 residues. Germline V gives CDR1 MNHEY, CDR2 SMNVEV (reference sequence). The CDR3 DNA reads as TGTGCCAGCCGGCTAGCGGGTACCTACGAGCAGTACTTC. The encoded protein is CASRLAGTYEQYF.

The chain combines TRBV5-1 with TRBJ1-2; 9 bases map to TRBD1. The junction had 5 bases not matched to a gene; V was cut back by 3 bases and J by 5 bases. The CDR3 runs to 14 residues. CDR1 is SGHRS, CDR2 YFSETQ, per germline. Here the CDR3 reads CASSYTGGDYGYTF. The CDR3, as DNA: TGCGCCAGCAGCTACACAGGGGGCGATTATGGCTACACCTTC.

The V call is TRBV24-1, the J call TRBJ2-2, with D possibly matching TRBD2 (6 bases). Per the germline V gene, CDR1 is KGHDR and CDR2 is SFDVKD. The germline V and J ends were trimmed by 3 bases and 7 bases, with 14 bases remaining between them. The CDR3 length is 15 residues. Written as DNA, the CDR3 is TGTGCCACCAGTGATCCGGGACTCAACCTCGGGGAGCTGTTTTTT. Translated: CATSDPGLNLGELFF.

This clonotype was seen repeatedly, ten times or more. The chain is built from TRBV6-5 and TRBJ1-1; D perhaps matches TRBD1 (5 bases). V lost 7 bases and J 8 bases, leaving 11 bases between the germline ends. The CDR3 length is 11 residues. From germline, CDR1 is MNHEY and CDR2 SVGAGI. Here the CDR3 reads CASKRQSEAFF. In DNA, the CDR3 is TGTGCCAGCAAGAGACAGTCCGAAGCTTTCTTT.

This clonotype occurred many times. The chain carries TRBV7-2 and TRBJ1-5; the D is unclear. Trimming left V 1 base short and J 4 bases short, with 2 bases between. Germline-derived CDR1 and CDR2 are SGHTA and FQGNSA. This CDR3 spans 12 amino acids. CDR3 nucleotide sequence: TGTGCCAGCAGCTTAGGGAATCAGCCCCAGCATTTT. It codes for CASSLGNQPQHF.

In the case of this clonotype: A much larger clone lies one base from this, so it may be a read error. The missing conserved phenylalanine or tryptophan at the end of this CDR3 makes a read error likely. The V call is TRBV29-1, the J call TRBJ1-2; unclear D gene. The CDR3 contains 12 residues. Deletions cut 3 bases from V and 4 bases from J, with 9 bases between. The germline gives CDR1 SQVTM, CDR2 ANQGSEA. CDR3 sequence reads: CSVEYGSYGYTI. The CDR3 nucleotides read TGCAGCGTTGAGTACGGGAGCTATGGCTACACCATC.

This clonotype was recorded many times. The CDR3, as DNA: TGCAGTGCTAGAGCTAGCGGTTGGGACGAGCAGTACTTC. It translates to CSARASGWDEQYF. The chain joins TRBV20-1 to TRBJ2-7, with TRBD2 identical over 7 bases. The length of the CDR3 is 13 residues. The V and J ends lost 1 base and 5 bases, in that order; junction bases with no gene match: 5. Germline V gene sequence: CDR1 DFQATT, CDR2 SNEGSKA (reference sequence).

Ten or more counts support this clonotype. V gene TRBV11-1 combines with J gene TRBJ2-5; a weak D match, TRBD1 (5 bases). The CDR3 covers 14 residues. Trimming pared 5 bases from V and 3 bases from J, leaving 13 bases between. Germline lookup yields CDR1 SGHAT and CDR2 FQDESV (reference sequence). In DNA form, the CDR3 reads TGTGCCAGCAGCGCAACAGGTACTGAAGAGACCCAGTACTTC. Translation: CASSATGTEETQYF. The entire variable domain, with the rest obtained from reference TRBV11-1 and TRBJ2-5, is as follows: EAEVAQSPRYKITEKSQAVAFWCDPISGHATLYWYRQILGQGPELLVQFQDESVVDDSQLPKDRFSAERLKGVDSTLKIQPAELGDSAMYLCASSATGTEETQYFGPGTRLLVL.

This sequence joins TRBV6-5 and TRBJ2-7; tentative D call: TRBD1 (5 bases). CDR3 length equals 12 residues. From germline, CDR1 is MNHEY and CDR2 SVGAGI. V was pared by 1 base and J by 6 bases, with 7 bases between. Written as DNA, the CDR3 is TGTGCCAGCAGTTACTTCAGGGCCGAGCAGTACTTC. Translating gives CASSYFRAEQYF.

The sample holds many counts of this clonotype. The chain has TRBV30 and TRBJ2-6; 9 bases line up with TRBD2. V shed 0 bases and J 3 bases; nucleotides not matched to a gene: 3. CDR3 length equals 16 residues. The V gene's germline CDR1 is GTSNPN and CDR2 SVGIG (reference sequence). The CDR3 loop reads CAWSVVAGVGANVLTF. CDR3 nucleotide sequence: TGTGCCTGGAGTGTAGTAGCGGGAGTTGGGGCCAACGTCCTGACTTTC.

In its sample, this clonotype was seen many times. The chain carries TRBV6-5 and TRBJ1-6; TRBD1 is a possible D gene (6 bases). Trimming shortened V by 5 bases and J by 3 bases, and 14 bases separated the two germline ends. Per the germline V gene, CDR1 is MNHEY and CDR2 is SVGAGI. The CDR3 runs to 16 residues. The CDR3: CASSREGGRYNSPLHF. Here the CDR3 DNA reads TGTGCCAGCAGTCGTGAGGGGGGGCGCTATAATTCACCCCTCCACTTT.

This clonotype was seen repeatedly, ten times or more. The chain uses TRBV28 and TRBJ2-5, with 7 bases matching TRBD2. Trimming at V came to 7 bases and at J to 5 bases, leaving 13 bases not matched to a gene. CDR3 length: 15 amino acids. CDR1 MDHEN and CDR2 SYDVKM come from the germline V gene. CDR3 DNA: TGTGCCAGCAATCGCCCGGGAGGCACCGTCGAGACCCAGTACTTC. Protein product: CASNRPGGTVETQYF.

This clonotype was counted many times. CDR3 nucleotides: TGTGCCCGCTCACCCCTCCACTTT. It translates to CARSPLHF. The V call is TRBV30, the J call TRBJ1-6; D not resolved. Germline V gene lookup returns CDR1 GTSNPN and CDR2 SVGIG (reference sequence). CDR3 length: 8 amino acids. V lost 8 bases and J 10 bases, leaving 3 bases between the germline ends.

This clonotype was counted a few times. The chain has TRBV7-8 and TRBJ2-7; TRBD2 aligns across 9 bases. The ends lost 8 bases at V and 0 bases at J; junction bases unmatched: 5. This CDR3 region has 14 residues. CDR1 and CDR2 (germline): SGHVS, FQNEAQ. CDR3 bases: TGTGCCAGCGGTTCTAGCGGGAACTCCTACGAGCAGTACTTC. Encoded protein: CASGSSGNSYEQYF.

For this clonotype: An end of the junction does not agree with germline; a read error may underlie this. The CDR3 spells CATGDSDSSQTQYF. Written as DNA, the CDR3 is TGTGCCACCGGTGATTCGGATAGCTCGCAGACCCAGTACTTC. The chain couples TRBV24-1 to TRBJ2-5; no reliable D call. Germline lookup yields CDR1 KGHDR and CDR2 SFDVKD. The CDR3 covers 14 residues.

To note about this clonotype: A much larger clone sits a single nucleotide away, making a read error possible. This chain joins TRBV18 and TRBJ2-5; no definite D call. The CDR3 runs to 13 residues. Per germline, CDR1 KGHSH and CDR2 LQKENI. V lost 3 bases, J lost 1 base, and 6 bases lay in between. Written as DNA, the CDR3 is TGTGCCAGCTCACCCGACTGCCAAGAGACCCAGTACTTC. The encoded protein is CASSPDCQETQYF.

This clonotype appeared many times. The chain recombines TRBV6-5 with TRBJ2-5; D tentatively fits TRBD1 or TRBD2 (5 bases each). The CDR3 length is 13 residues. CDR1 and CDR2 from the germline V gene are MNHEY and SVGAGI. Trimming removed 0 bases at V and 5 bases at J, with 7 bases between. Here the CDR3 DNA reads TGTGCCAGCAGTTACTCGGGACGGGAGACCCAGTACTTC. Protein product: CASSYSGRETQYF.

The table lists this clonotype with many counts. The chain carries TRBV30 and TRBJ1-1; TRBD1 is a possible D gene (6 bases). Per germline, CDR1 GTSNPN and CDR2 SVGIG (reference sequence). The CDR3 covers 12 residues. V lost 5 bases and J 1 base, leaving 8 bases between the germline ends. The CDR3 loop reads CAWGQPNTEAFF. The CDR3 coding sequence is TGTGCCTGGGGACAGCCGAACACTGAAGCTTTCTTT.

The chain links TRBV27 to TRBJ2-7, with TRBD1 identical over 10 bases. The germline V gene has CDR1 MNHEY and CDR2 SMNVEV (reference sequence). V was pared by 6 bases and J by 5 bases, with 10 bases of the junction left unmatched. The CDR3 sequence is 15 residues long. CDR3 sequence: CASSLFGDRGHEQYF. The DNA of the CDR3 is TGTGCCAGCAGCCTTTTTGGGGACAGGGGACACGAGCAGTACTTC.

The chain has TRBV7-9 and TRBJ2-5, with 7 nucleotides matching TRBD2. In germline, CDR1 is SEHNR, CDR2 FQNEAQ (reference sequence). V shed 2 bases, J shed 5 bases, and the junction held 2 bases outside the gene matches. The CDR3 totals 13 residues. The CDR3 loop reads CASSLNGRETQYF. The CDR3 DNA reads TGTGCCAGCAGCTTAAACGGGAGGGAGACCCAGTACTTC. Looking up the rest from reference TRBV7-9 and TRBJ2-5 gives the full variable domain: DTGVSQNPRHKITKRGQNVTFRCDPISEHNRLYWYRQTLGQGPEFLTYFQNEAQLEKSRLLSDRFSAERPKGSFSTLEIQRTEQGDSAMYLCASSLNGRETQYFGPGTRLLVL.

This clonotype came up many times. The rearrangement uses TRBV12-3 or TRBV12-4 and TRBJ2-2; D gene unclear. The V end lost 2 bases, the J end lost 4 bases, and 11 bases lay between the germline ends. The CDR3 is made up of 15 amino acids. Here the CDR3 DNA reads TGTGCCAGCAGTTTAAGGTCTGGGGTCACCGGGGAGCTGTTTTTT. As protein: CASSLRSGVTGELFF.

There are a few counts of this clonotype. This rearrangement joins TRBV2 to TRBJ2-1, with 7 bases lining up with TRBD2. The V segment lost 1 base and the J segment 7 bases; nucleotides outside the gene matches: 7. Germline CDR1 SNHLY, CDR2 FYNNEI. CDR3 size: 15 residues. CDR3 sequence reads: CASSEGVYGRNEQFF. Here the CDR3 DNA reads TGTGCCAGCAGTGAAGGAGTGTACGGGAGGAATGAGCAGTTCTTC.

This clonotype showed up many times. The rearrangement links TRBV12-3 or TRBV12-4 to TRBJ2-5, with 11 bases fitting TRBD1. This CDR3 is built from 15 residues. The junction had 8 bases not matched to a gene; V was cut back by 6 bases and J by 5 bases. Written as DNA, the CDR3 is TGTGCCAGCAGCCCGGACAGGGGGCGTTTGGAGACCCAGTACTTC. Residues: CASSPDRGRLETQYF.

A remark on this clonotype: Sequence at one end of the junction differs from germline and may be a read error. The chain carries TRBV11-2 and TRBJ2-4, with TRBD2 matching 14 bases. The length of the CDR3 is 18 residues. Germline values: CDR1 SGHAT, CDR2 FQNNGV. The CDR3 loop reads CASSPTSGRELAKNVQYF. CDR3 bases: TGTGCCAGCAGCCCGACTAGCGGGAGGGAGTTGGCCAAAAACGTTCAGTACTTC.